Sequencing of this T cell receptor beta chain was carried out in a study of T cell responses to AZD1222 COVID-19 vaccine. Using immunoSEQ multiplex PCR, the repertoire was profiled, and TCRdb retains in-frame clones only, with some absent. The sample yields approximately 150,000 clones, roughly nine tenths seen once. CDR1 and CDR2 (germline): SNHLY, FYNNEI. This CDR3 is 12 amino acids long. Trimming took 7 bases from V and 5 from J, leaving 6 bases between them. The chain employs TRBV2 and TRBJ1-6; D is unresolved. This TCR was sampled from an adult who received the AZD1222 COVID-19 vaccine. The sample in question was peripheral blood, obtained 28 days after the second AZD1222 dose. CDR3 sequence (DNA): TGTGCCAGCAACAGAGATAATTCACCCCTCCACTTT. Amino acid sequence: CASNRDNSPLHF.